The rows below give T cell receptor beta chains drawn from one sample of a study of blood T cell repertoires in COVID-19. The protocol was immunoSEQ multiplex PCR, while the TCRdb copy is restricted to in-frame clones and leaves out a portion. This table has hundreds of thousands of clones, around nine tenths appearing once. The sample comprised peripheral blood. The origin of the receptors is a young man with active or convalescent COVID-19. CDR3s include the opening cysteine and the closing phenylalanine or tryptophan. Each record gives: D gene, V gene, clone size, J gene, CDR3 DNA, CDR3 protein. D genes are given only for firm matches. Rows may omit the clone size; those that give it use once, few, many or a size class.

D gene: -
V gene: TRBV4-3
clone size: -
J gene: TRBJ1-6
CDR3 DNA: TGCGCCAGCAGCCAAGAGGCAGTTGAAAATTCACCCCTCCACTTT
CDR3 protein: CASSQEAVENSPLHF

D gene: TRBD2
V gene: TRBV12-5
clone size: -
J gene: TRBJ2-7
CDR3 DNA: TGTGCTAGTGGTTTCGGAACCGGGACTAGCGGGGCCTACGAGCAGTACTTC
CDR3 protein: CASGFGTGTSGAYEQYF

D gene: TRBD1
V gene: TRBV18
clone size: -
J gene: TRBJ1-4
CDR3 DNA: TGTGCCAGCTCACTAACCGGAAGGGGGCGAGGAACTAATGAAAAACTGTTTTTT
CDR3 protein: CASSLTGRGRGTNEKLFF

D gene: TRBD2
V gene: TRBV28
clone size: -
J gene: TRBJ2-5
CDR3 DNA: TGTGCCAGCAGTTTCTGGCTAGCGGGGGCCTTACAAGAGACCCAGTACTTC
CDR3 protein: CASSFWLAGALQETQYF

D gene: TRBD1
V gene: TRBV24-1
clone size: -
J gene: TRBJ2-1
CDR3 DNA: TGTGCCACCAGTGACGGGACAGGGCTTAGAAACAATGAGCAGTTCTTC
CDR3 protein: CATSDGTGLRNNEQFF

D gene: -
V gene: TRBV9
clone size: -
J gene: TRBJ2-7
CDR3 DNA: TGTGCCAGCAGCGAGTCAGGGGGCGGGGGTTACGAGCAGTACTTC
CDR3 protein: CASSESGGGGYEQYF

D gene: -
V gene: TRBV15
clone size: -
J gene: TRBJ2-7
CDR3 DNA: TGTGCCACCAGCAGGCCGGGACACTACGAGCAGTACTTC
CDR3 protein: CATSRPGHYEQYF

D gene: TRBD1
V gene: TRBV18
clone size: -
J gene: TRBJ1-3
CDR3 DNA: TGTGCCAGCTCACCGGGACAGGCAAACACCATATATTTT
CDR3 protein: CASSPGQANTIYF

D gene: -
V gene: TRBV18
clone size: -
J gene: TRBJ2-7
CDR3 DNA: TGTGCCAGCTCACCAGCCCAGGGGCCCTACGAGCAGTACTTC
CDR3 protein: CASSPAQGPYEQYF

D gene: -
V gene: TRBV5-4
clone size: -
J gene: TRBJ1-2
CDR3 DNA: TGTGCCAGCAGCTTGGACGTACTCTATGGCTACACCTTC
CDR3 protein: CASSLDVLYGYTF

D gene: -
V gene: TRBV28
clone size: -
J gene: TRBJ1-2
CDR3 DNA: TGTGCCAGCAGCCTGGGGGGGGCAAACTATGGCTACACCTTC
CDR3 protein: CASSLGGANYGYTF

D gene: -
V gene: TRBV12-2
clone size: -
J gene: TRBJ1-1
CDR3 DNA: TGTGCAAGTCGCTTAGCGACAGGGCTCCTCTTT
CDR3 protein: CASRLATGLLF

D gene: -
V gene: TRBV6-6
clone size: -
J gene: TRBJ1-6
CDR3 DNA: TGTGCCAGCTCCCAATGGGGGGACGGTTCACCCCTCCACTTT
CDR3 protein: CASSQWGDGSPLHF

D gene: TRBD1
V gene: TRBV10-2
clone size: -
J gene: TRBJ1-3
CDR3 DNA: TGCGCCAGCAGTAACAGGGGTCCATCCTCTGGAAACACCATATATTTT
CDR3 protein: CASSNRGPSSGNTIYF

D gene: -
V gene: TRBV4-3
clone size: -
J gene: TRBJ1-6
CDR3 DNA: TGCGCCAGCAGCCCTCAGGTCAATTCACCCCTCCACTTT
CDR3 protein: CASSPQVNSPLHF

D gene: -
V gene: TRBV6-5
clone size: -
J gene: TRBJ1-1
CDR3 DNA: TGTGCCAGCAGACGACAGAATGAAGCTTTCTTT
CDR3 protein: CASRRQNEAFF

D gene: TRBD2
V gene: TRBV11-2
clone size: once
J gene: TRBJ2-2
CDR3 DNA: TGTGCCAGCAGCGCTCGCCCTGGGACTAGCGGGTTCACCGGGGAGCTGTTTTTT
CDR3 protein: CASSARPGTSGFTGELFF

D gene: TRBD1
V gene: TRBV5-6
clone size: -
J gene: TRBJ2-3
CDR3 DNA: TGTGCCAGCAGCCCTAGCCCGGACAGGACGACAGATACGCAGTATTTT
CDR3 protein: CASSPSPDRTTDTQYF

D gene: TRBD1
V gene: TRBV19
clone size: -
J gene: TRBJ2-4
CDR3 DNA: TGTGCCAGTAGTGCTAGGCCGGGACAGAGTATAGCCAAAAACATTCAGTACTTC
CDR3 protein: CASSARPGQSIAKNIQYF

D gene: -
V gene: TRBV28
clone size: -
J gene: TRBJ2-5
CDR3 DNA: TGTGCCAGCAGTTTAGGTCCCGCGGAGACCCAGTACTTC
CDR3 protein: CASSLGPAETQYF

D gene: -
V gene: TRBV6-5
clone size: -
J gene: TRBJ1-5
CDR3 DNA: TGTGCCAGCCGCAGAGAGGCTAATCAGCCCCAGCATTTT
CDR3 protein: CASRREANQPQHF

D gene: -
V gene: TRBV5-4
clone size: -
J gene: TRBJ1-4
CDR3 DNA: TGTGCCAGCAGCTTGGGGGGGGATACTGAAAAACTGTTTTTT
CDR3 protein: CASSLGGDTEKLFF

D gene: TRBD1
V gene: TRBV19
clone size: -
J gene: TRBJ1-5
CDR3 DNA: TGTGCCAGTAGTCTCGGGACAGCAAATCAGCCCCAGCATTTT
CDR3 protein: CASSLGTANQPQHF

D gene: -
V gene: TRBV12-3/TRBV12-4
clone size: -
J gene: TRBJ1-2
CDR3 DNA: TGTGCCAGCGGATCCTCAGGGCATGGCTACACCTTC
CDR3 protein: CASGSSGHGYTF

D gene: TRBD2
V gene: TRBV24-1
clone size: -
J gene: TRBJ2-1
CDR3 DNA: TGTGCCACCAGTGTAGACAGGATGGGACTAGCGGGAGAAGACAATGAGCAGTTCTTC
CDR3 protein: CATSVDRMGLAGEDNEQFF

D gene: -
V gene: TRBV5-4
clone size: -
J gene: TRBJ2-1
CDR3 DNA: TGTGCCAGCAGTCAGGGTTTCTCCTACAATGAGCAGTTCTTC
CDR3 protein: CASSQGFSYNEQFF

D gene: -
V gene: TRBV9
clone size: -
J gene: TRBJ2-3
CDR3 DNA: TGTGCCAGCAGCGAACTCACAGATACGCAGTATTTT
CDR3 protein: CASSELTDTQYF

D gene: -
V gene: TRBV9
clone size: -
J gene: TRBJ1-2
CDR3 DNA: TGTGCCAGCAGCGTACACAGGGACGGATCCTATGGCTACACCTTC
CDR3 protein: CASSVHRDGSYGYTF

D gene: -
V gene: TRBV29-1
clone size: -
J gene: TRBJ2-1
CDR3 DNA: TGCAGCGTCCCGGGACAACAATACAATGAGCAGTTCTTC
CDR3 protein: CSVPGQQYNEQFF

D gene: TRBD1
V gene: TRBV4-3
clone size: -
J gene: TRBJ1-1
CDR3 DNA: TGCGCCAGCAGCCAAGATCGGACAGGATACACTGAAGCTTTCTTT
CDR3 protein: CASSQDRTGYTEAFF

D gene: -
V gene: TRBV19
clone size: few
J gene: TRBJ1-1
CDR3 DNA: TGTGCCAGCCTAGGACAGCAGAACACTGAAGCTTTCTTT
CDR3 protein: CASLGQQNTEAFF

D gene: -
V gene: TRBV28
clone size: -
J gene: TRBJ1-5
CDR3 DNA: TGTGCCAGCAGGCTGGACTTCAATCAGCCCCAGCATTTT
CDR3 protein: CASRLDFNQPQHF

D gene: -
V gene: TRBV6-2/TRBV6-3
clone size: -
J gene: TRBJ2-7
CDR3 DNA: TGTGCCAGCAGTCGAGCGGGCAGCTCCTACGAGCAGTACTTC
CDR3 protein: CASSRAGSSYEQYF